The 3 T cell receptor beta chains below were found in one sample sequenced in a study of blood T cell repertoires in COVID-19. Using immunoSEQ multiplex PCR, the repertoire was profiled, and TCRdb retains in-frame clones only, with some absent. The top ten hold roughly 12% of the sample, which has some 290,000 clones, 70% to 90% seen once. Sequenced sample: peripheral blood. All receptors derive from a young woman with COVID-19, enrolled during active disease.

V gene TRBV15 combines with J gene TRBJ1-6; TRBD1 might be the D (6 bases). V was clipped by 0 bases and J by 4 bases, with 10 bases between them. This CDR3 has 16 amino acids. Per germline, CDR1 LNHNV and CDR2 YYDKDF (reference sequence). The DNA for the CDR3 is TGTGCCACCAGCAGAGAAGGGGGAGCTTATAATTCACCCCTCCACTTT. This translates into CATSREGGAYNSPLHF.

The chain couples TRBV6-6 to TRBJ1-1, with a tentative D call TRBD1 (5 bases). Germline lookup yields CDR1 MNHNY and CDR2 SVGAGI (reference sequence). The V end was cut by 8 bases, the J end by 11 bases, with 30 bases between. This CDR3 spans 16 amino acids. CDR3 in amino acids: CASQFVAGPPRGEAFF. For the CDR3, the DNA is TGTGCCAGCCAGTTCGTCGCGGGACCCCCTCGGGGAGAGGCTTTCTTT.

CDR3 loop: CASSGTETYTRGNTIYF. The CDR3 nucleotides are TGTGCCAGCAGCGGAACGGAAACTTACACGAGGGGAAACACCATATATTTT. This chain uses TRBV7-9 with TRBJ1-3; D ambiguous. CDR3 length: 17 amino acids. V lost 5 bases, J lost 4 bases, and 21 bases lay in between. In germline, CDR1 is SEHNR, CDR2 FQNEAQ (reference sequence).